This entry features one TCR beta chain sequence. The V end lost 0 bases, the J end lost 2 bases, and 9 bases lay between the germline ends. The CDR3 contains 15 residues. CDR1 is MRHNA and CDR2 is SNTAGT in the germline V gene. This sample is part of a study of cytomegalovirus exposure and HLA in healthy donors. The PCR was carried out with 60 Vbeta primers and 13 Jbeta primers. Only in-frame clones appear in the TCRdb table, and some are missing; sequencing was by immunoSEQ multiplex PCR. The table records 200,000 or so clones, approximately 84% of them present only once. The clonotype was recovered from a boy between 10 and 17 years old in good health and CMV-seronegative. Sequencing used PBMCs. The gene calls are TRBV6-4 and TRBJ2-3; weak D call: TRBD1 (5 bases). The CDR3 bases are TGTGCCAGCAGTGACTCTGAAGGGGCCACAGATACGCAGTATTTT. This translates into CASSDSEGATDTQYF.